This T cell receptor (beta chain) was profiled in a study of cytomegalovirus exposure and HLA in healthy donors. Study-wide results and caveats: Investigators reported 164 TCR beta chains as tied to cytomegalovirus.

V was clipped by 6 bases and J by 7 bases, with 20 bases between them. Germline V gene data show CDR1 as MNHNS and CDR2 as SASEGT. The CDR3 spans 15 residues. Note on this clone: Its antigen is undetermined.

Data came from immunoSEQ multiplex PCR; TCRdb stores just in-frame clones and leaves some out. The sample comprises approximately 200,000 clones, 75% to 95% of which are singletons, and 0.8% to 1.2% rests with the top ten. Sequenced material: PBMCs. The receptor's source is a woman aged 18-30 years in good health and CMV-seronegative. The chain links TRBV6-1 to TRBJ2-3; tentative D call: TRBD2 (6 bases). The CDR3 DNA follows: TGTGCCAGCAGCAACTACCGGGACTTATCTTATACGCAGTATTTT. Encoded protein: CASSNYRDLSYTQYF.